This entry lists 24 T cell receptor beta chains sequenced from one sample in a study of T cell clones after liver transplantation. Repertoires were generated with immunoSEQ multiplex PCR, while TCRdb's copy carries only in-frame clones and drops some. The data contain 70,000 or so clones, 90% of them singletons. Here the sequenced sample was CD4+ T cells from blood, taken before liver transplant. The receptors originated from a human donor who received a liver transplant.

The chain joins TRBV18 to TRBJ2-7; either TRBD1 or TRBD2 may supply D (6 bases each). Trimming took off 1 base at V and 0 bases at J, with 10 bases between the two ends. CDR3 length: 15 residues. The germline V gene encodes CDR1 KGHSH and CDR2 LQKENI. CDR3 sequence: CASSPQGGSSYEQYF. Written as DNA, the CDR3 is TGTGCCAGCTCACCACAGGGGGGCAGCTCCTACGAGCAGTACTTC.

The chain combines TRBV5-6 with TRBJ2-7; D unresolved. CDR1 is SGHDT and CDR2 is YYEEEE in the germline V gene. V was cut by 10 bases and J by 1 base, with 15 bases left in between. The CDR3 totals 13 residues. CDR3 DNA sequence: TGTGCCCCCGCGGTGACCACGTCCTACGAGCAGTACTTC. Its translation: CAPAVTTSYEQYF. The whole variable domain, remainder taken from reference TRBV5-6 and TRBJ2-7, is DAGVTQSPTHLIKTRGQQVTLRCSPKSGHDTVSWYQQALGQGPQFIFQYYEEEERQRGNFPDRFSGHQFPNYSSELNVNALLLGDSALYLCAPAVTTSYEQYFGPGTRLTVT.

The CDR3 coding sequence is TGTGCCAGCAGTCCCCCTGGGGCGCCGAACACCGGGGAGCTGTTTTTT. Protein sequence: CASSPPGAPNTGELFF. This chain connects TRBV28 to TRBJ2-2; D is perhaps TRBD1 (5 bases). V was pared by 5 bases and J by 0 bases, with 13 bases between. CDR1 and CDR2 from the germline V gene are MDHEN and SYDVKM. CDR3 size: 16 residues.

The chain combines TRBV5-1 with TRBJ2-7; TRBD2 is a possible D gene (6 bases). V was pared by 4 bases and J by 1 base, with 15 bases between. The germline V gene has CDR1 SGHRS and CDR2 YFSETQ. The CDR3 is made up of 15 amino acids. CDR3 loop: CASSPQVSGSYEQYF. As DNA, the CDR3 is TGCGCCAGCAGCCCGCAAGTTAGCGGATCCTACGAGCAGTACTTC.

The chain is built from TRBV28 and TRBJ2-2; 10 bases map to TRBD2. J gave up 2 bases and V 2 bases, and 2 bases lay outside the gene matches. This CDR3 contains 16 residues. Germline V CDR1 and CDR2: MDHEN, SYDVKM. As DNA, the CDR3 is TGTGCCAGCAGTTTACTAGCGGGAGCTAACACCGGGGAGCTGTTTTTT. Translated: CASSLLAGANTGELFF.

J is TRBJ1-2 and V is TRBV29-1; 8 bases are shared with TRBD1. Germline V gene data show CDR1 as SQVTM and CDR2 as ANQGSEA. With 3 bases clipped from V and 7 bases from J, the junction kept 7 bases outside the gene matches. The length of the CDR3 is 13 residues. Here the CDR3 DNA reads TGCAGCGTTGATGGACAGGGTGTTGGTGGCTACACCTTC. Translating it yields CSVDGQGVGGYTF. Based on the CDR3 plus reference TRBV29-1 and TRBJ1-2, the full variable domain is SAVISQKPSRDICQRGTSLTIQCQVDSQVTMMFWYRQQPGQSLTLIATANQGSEATYESGFVIDKFPISRPNLTFSTLTVSNMSPEDSSIYLCSVDGQGVGGYTFGSGTRLTVV.

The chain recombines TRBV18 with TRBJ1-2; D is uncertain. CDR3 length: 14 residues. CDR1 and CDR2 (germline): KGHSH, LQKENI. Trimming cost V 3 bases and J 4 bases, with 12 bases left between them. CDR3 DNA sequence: TGTGCCAGCTCACCCGAGACGGATCTCTATGGCTACACCTTC. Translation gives CASSPETDLYGYTF.

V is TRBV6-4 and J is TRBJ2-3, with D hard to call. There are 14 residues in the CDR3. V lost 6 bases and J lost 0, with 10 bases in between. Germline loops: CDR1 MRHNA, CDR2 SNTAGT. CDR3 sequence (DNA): TGTGCCAGCAGGGAGCGCGTTAGCACAGATACGCAGTATTTT. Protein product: CASRERVSTDTQYF.

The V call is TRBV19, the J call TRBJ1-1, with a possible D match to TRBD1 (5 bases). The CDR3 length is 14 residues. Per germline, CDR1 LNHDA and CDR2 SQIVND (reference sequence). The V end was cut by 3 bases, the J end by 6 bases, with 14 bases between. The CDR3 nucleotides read TGTGCCAGTAGTATCCAATTGACGACAGCTGAAGCTTTCTTT. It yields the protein CASSIQLTTAEAFF.

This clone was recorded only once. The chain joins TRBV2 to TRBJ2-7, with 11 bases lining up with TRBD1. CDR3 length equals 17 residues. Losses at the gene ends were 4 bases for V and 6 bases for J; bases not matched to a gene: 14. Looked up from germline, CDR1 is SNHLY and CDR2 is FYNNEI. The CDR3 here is CASSALGQGAHLGEQYF. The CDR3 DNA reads TGTGCCAGCAGTGCCCTTGGACAGGGGGCGCATTTGGGCGAGCAGTACTTC.

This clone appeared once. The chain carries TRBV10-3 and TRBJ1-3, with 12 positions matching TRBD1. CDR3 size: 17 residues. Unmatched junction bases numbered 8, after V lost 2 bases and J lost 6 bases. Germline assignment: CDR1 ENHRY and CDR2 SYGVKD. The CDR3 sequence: CAISEPPGQGAVNTIYF. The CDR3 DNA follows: TGTGCCATCAGTGAGCCCCCGGGACAGGGGGCTGTAAACACCATATATTTT.

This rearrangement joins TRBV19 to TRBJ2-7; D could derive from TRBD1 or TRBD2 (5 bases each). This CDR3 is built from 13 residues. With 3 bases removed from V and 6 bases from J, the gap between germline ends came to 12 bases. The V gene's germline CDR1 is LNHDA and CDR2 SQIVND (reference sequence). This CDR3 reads CASSILGAGEQYF. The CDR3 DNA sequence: TGTGCCAGTAGTATCCTTGGGGCGGGCGAGCAGTACTTC.

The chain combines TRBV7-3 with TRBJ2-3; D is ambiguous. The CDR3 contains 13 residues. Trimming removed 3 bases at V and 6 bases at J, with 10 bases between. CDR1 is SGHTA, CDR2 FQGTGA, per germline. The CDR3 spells CASSLGRTDTQYF. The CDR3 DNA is TGTGCCAGCAGCTTGGGAAGGACGGATACGCAGTATTTT.

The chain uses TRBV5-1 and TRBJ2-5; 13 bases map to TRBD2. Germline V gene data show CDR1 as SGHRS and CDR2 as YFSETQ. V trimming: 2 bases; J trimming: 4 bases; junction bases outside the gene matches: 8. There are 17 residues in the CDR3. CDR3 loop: CASSLPGLAGSAETQYF. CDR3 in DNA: TGCGCCAGCAGCTTACCGGGACTAGCGGGATCGGCAGAGACCCAGTACTTC.

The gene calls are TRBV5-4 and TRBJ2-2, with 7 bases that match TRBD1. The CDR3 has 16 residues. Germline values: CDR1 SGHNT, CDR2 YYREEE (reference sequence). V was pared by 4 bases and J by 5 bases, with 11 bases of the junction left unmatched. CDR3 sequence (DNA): TGTGCCAGCAGCACACAGACAGGGAAGGGTACCGGGGAGCTGTTTTTT. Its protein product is CASSTQTGKGTGELFF. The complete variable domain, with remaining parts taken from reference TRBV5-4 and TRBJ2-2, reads ETGVTQSPTHLIKTRGQQVTLRCSSQSGHNTVSWYQQALGQGPQFIFQYYREEENGRGNFPPRFSGLQFPNYSSELNVNALELDDSALYLCASSTQTGKGTGELFFGEGSRLTVL.

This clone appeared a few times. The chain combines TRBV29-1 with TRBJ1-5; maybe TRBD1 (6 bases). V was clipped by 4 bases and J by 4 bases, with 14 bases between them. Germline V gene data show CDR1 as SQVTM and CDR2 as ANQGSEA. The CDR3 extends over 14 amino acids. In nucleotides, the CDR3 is TGCAGCGTTGGAGGAACCCAGGGGAATCAGCCCCAGCATTTT. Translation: CSVGGTQGNQPQHF. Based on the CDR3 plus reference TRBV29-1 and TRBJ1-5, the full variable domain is SAVISQKPSRDICQRGTSLTIQCQVDSQVTMMFWYRQQPGQSLTLIATANQGSEATYESGFVIDKFPISRPNLTFSTLTVSNMSPEDSSIYLCSVGGTQGNQPQHFGDGTRLSIL.

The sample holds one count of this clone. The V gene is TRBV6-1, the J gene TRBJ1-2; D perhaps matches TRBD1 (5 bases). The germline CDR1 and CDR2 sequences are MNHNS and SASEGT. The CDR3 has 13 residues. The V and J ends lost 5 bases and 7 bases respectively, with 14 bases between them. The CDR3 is CASSPEGLVGYTF. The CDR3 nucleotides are TGTGCCAGCAGTCCCGAGGGGTTGGTTGGCTACACCTTC.

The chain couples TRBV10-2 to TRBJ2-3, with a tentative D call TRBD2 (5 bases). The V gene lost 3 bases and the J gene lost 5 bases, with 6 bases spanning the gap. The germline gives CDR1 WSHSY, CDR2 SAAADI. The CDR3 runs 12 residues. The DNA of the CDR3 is TGCGCCAGCAGTGACGCGGGAGATACGCAGTATTTT. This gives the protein CASSDAGDTQYF.

CDR3 protein: CASSDTRGFFQETQYF. CDR3 in DNA: TGTGCCAGCAGTGATACCAGGGGTTTTTTTCAAGAGACCCAGTACTTC. The V call is TRBV25-1, the J call TRBJ2-5, with D perhaps matching TRBD1 (6 bases). From germline, CDR1 is MGHDK and CDR2 SYGVNS. V was clipped by 3 bases and J by 2 bases, with 16 bases between them. This CDR3 region has 16 residues.

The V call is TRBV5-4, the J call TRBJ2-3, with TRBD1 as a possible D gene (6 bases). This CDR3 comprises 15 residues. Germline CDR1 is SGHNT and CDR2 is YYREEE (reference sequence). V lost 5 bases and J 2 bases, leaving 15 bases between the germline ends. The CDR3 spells CASSYTGTPTDTQYF. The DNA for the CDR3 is TGTGCCAGCAGTTATACAGGGACCCCCACAGATACGCAGTATTTT.

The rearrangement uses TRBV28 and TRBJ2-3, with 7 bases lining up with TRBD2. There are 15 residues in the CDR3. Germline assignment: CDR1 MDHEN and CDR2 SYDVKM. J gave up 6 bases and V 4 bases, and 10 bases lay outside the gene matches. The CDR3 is CASSSGGPPHDTQYF. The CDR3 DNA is TGTGCCAGCAGTTCGGGAGGCCCCCCTCATGATACGCAGTATTTT.

The CDR3 DNA follows: TGTGCCAGCAGCCCAGAGGGAGCAACCAACTATGGCTACACCTTC. Its translation is CASSPEGATNYGYTF. The chain combines TRBV9 with TRBJ1-2, with D hard to call. CDR1 and CDR2 (germline): SGDLS, YYNGEE. V lost 4 bases, J lost 2 bases, and 15 bases lay in between. CDR3 length: 15 amino acids.

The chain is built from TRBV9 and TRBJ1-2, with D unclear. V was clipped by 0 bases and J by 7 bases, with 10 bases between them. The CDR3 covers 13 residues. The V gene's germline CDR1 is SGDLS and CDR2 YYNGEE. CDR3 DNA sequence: TGTGCCAGCAGCGTAGGTCCGATGACTGGCTACACCTTC. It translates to CASSVGPMTGYTF.

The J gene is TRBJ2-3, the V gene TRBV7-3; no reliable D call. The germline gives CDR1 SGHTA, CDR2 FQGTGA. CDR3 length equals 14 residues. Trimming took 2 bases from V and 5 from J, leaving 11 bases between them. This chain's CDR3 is CASSLESSLDTQYF. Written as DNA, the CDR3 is TGTGCCAGCAGCTTAGAATCCTCCCTAGATACGCAGTATTTT.